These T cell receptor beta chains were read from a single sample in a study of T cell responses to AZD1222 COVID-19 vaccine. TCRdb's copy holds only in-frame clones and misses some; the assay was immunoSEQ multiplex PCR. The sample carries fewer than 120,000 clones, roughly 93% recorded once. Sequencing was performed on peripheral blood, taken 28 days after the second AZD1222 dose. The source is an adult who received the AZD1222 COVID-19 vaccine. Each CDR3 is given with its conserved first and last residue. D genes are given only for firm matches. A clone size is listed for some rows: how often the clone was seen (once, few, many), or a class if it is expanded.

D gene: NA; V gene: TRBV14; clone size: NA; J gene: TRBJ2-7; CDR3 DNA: TGTGCCAGCAGCCAAGTCGCCCCCTACGAGCAGTACTTC; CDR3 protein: CASSQVAPYEQYF
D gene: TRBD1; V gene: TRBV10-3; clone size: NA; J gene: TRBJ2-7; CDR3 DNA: TGTGCCATCAGAGGTCCGGGACAGGGGGCGCGATCCTACGAGCAGTACTTC; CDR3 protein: CAIRGPGQGARSYEQYF
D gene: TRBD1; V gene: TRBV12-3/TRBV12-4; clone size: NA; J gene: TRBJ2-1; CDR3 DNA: TGTGCCAGCGGCGACAGGGGGTGGGATGAGCAGTTCTTC; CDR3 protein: CASGDRGWDEQFF
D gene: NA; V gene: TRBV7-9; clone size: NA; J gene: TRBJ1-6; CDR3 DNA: TGTGCCAGCACCATTGGACATTCCTATAATTCACCCCTCCACTTT; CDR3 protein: CASTIGHSYNSPLHF
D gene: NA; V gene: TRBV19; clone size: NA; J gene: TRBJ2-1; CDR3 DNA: TGTGCCAGTAGTATAGCGGGTAGCTCCTACAATGAGCAGTTCTTC; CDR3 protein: CASSIAGSSYNEQFF
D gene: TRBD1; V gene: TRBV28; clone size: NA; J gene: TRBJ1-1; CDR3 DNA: TGTGCCAGCAGTTCCTTGACAGGGGGAGGCACTGAAGCTTTCTTT; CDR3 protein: CASSSLTGGGTEAFF
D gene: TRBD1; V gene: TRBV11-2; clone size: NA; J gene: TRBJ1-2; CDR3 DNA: TGTGCCAGCAGCACCCGACAGGGTCTAGGGTATGGCTACACCTTC; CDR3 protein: CASSTRQGLGYGYTF
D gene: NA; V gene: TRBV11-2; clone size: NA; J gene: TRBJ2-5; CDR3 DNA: TGTGCCAGCAGCTTAGTTCCGACCCCGGGAGACCAAGAGACCCAGTACTTC; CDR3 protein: CASSLVPTPGDQETQYF
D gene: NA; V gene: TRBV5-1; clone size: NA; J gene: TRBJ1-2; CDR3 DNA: TGCGCCAGCAGCTTGTTTGGCTATCCGTATGGCTACACCTTC; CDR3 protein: CASSLFGYPYGYTF
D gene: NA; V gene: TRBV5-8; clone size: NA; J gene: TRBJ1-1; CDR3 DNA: TGTGCCAGCAGCTTGGAAATGAACACTGAAGCTTTCTTT; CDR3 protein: CASSLEMNTEAFF
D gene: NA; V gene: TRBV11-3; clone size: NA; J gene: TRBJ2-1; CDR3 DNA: TGTGCCAGCAGCACAGGTTGGCCTCGGGGGGAGCAGTTCTTC; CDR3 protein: CASSTGWPRGEQFF
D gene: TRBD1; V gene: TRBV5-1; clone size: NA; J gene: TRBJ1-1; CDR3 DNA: TGCGCCAGCAGCCCGGACAGGGAAGCGAACACTGAAGCTTTCTTT; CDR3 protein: CASSPDREANTEAFF
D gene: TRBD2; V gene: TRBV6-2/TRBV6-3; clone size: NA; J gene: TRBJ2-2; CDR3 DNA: TGTGCCAGCAGTTCGCGGACTAGCGGGAGGCTTCCGAACACCGGGGAGCTGTTTTTT; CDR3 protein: CASSSRTSGRLPNTGELFF
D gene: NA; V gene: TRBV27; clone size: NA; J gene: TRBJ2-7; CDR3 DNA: TGTGCCAGCAGTACGTTAATTCGGGACAAGGGAACTTACGAGCAGTACTTC; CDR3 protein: CASSTLIRDKGTYEQYF
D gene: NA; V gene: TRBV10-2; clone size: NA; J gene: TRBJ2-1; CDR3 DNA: TGCGCCAGCAGTGCCTCGGGGAGGACGGGGGAGCAGTTCTTC; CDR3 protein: CASSASGRTGEQFF
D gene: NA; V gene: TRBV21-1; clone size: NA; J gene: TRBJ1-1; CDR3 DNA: TGTGCCAGCAGGGGTTCCATGAACACTGAAGCTTTCTTT; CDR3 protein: CASRGSMNTEAFF
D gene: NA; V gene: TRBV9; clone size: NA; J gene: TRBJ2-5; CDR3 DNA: TGTGCCAGCAGCGCACGGGACCCACAAGAGACCCAGTACTTC; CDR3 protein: CASSARDPQETQYF
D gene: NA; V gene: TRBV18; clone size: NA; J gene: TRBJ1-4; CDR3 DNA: TGTGCCAGCTCGCCGGACGGAACAAATGAAAAACTGTTTTTT; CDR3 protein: CASSPDGTNEKLFF
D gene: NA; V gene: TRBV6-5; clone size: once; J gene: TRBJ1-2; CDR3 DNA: TGTGCCAGCAGTTACTTAGGGGGGGTGGATGGCTACACCTTC; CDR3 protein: CASSYLGGVDGYTF
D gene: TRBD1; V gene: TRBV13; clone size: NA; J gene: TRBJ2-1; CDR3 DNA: TGTGCCAGCAGCTTAGCGGGACAGAGGAACAATGAGCAGTTCTTC; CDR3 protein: CASSLAGQRNNEQFF
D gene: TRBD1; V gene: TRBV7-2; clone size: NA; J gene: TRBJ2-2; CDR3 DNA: TGTGCCAGCAGCGCAACTAAGATACAGGGGACGCAAAACGGGCTGTTTTTT; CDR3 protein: CASSATKIQGTQNGLFF
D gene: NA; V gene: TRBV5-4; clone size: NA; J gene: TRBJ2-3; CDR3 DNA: TGTGCCAGCAGCTCCCATGGGATAGGGACAGATACGCAGTATTTT; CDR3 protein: CASSSHGIGTDTQYF
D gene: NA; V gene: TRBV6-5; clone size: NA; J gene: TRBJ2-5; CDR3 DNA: TGTGCCAGCAGGGAGGGACACACCCAAGAGACCCAGTACTTC; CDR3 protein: CASREGHTQETQYF
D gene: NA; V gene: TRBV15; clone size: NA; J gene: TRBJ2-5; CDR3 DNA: TGTGCCACCAGAAGGGACGGGCAATCGGGAGAGACCCAGTACTTC; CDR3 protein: CATRRDGQSGETQYF
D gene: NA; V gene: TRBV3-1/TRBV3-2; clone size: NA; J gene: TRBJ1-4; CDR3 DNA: TGTGCCGCCGGTGCTCTCTCTGAAAAACTGTTTTTT; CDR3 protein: CAAGALSEKLFF
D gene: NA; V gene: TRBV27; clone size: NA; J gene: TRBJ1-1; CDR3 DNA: TGTGCCAGCACCCCCCGGGGGGCGAACACTGAAGCTTTCTTT; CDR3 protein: CASTPRGANTEAFF
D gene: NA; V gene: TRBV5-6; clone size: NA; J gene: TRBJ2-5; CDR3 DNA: TGTGCCAGCAGCCCGGGGGTCCAAGAGACCCAGTACTTC; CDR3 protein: CASSPGVQETQYF
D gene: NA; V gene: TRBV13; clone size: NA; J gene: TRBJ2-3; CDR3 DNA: TGTGCCAGCAGCCCTGCCCCCAGGGCGGCAGATACGCAGTATTTT; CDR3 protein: CASSPAPRAADTQYF
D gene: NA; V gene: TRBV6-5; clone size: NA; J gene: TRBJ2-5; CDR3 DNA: TGTGCCAGCAGTAAAACAGGGCGAGAGACCCAGTACTTC; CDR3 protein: CASSKTGRETQYF
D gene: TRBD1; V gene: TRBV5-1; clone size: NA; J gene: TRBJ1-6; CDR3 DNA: TGCGCCAGCAGCCCCGGACAGGGGCGGGCGCCCCTCCACTTT; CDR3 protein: CASSPGQGRAPLHF
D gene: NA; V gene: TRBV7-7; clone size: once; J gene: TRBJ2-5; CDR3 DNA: TGTGCCAGCAGCTTAGGGCGGGCAGTTCAAGAGACCCAGTACTTC; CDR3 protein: CASSLGRAVQETQYF
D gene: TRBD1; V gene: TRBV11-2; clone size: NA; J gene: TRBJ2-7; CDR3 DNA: TGTGCCAGCAGCTTAGACGGGGGCGGACAGGGGGCTACCTACGAGCAGTACTTC; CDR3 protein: CASSLDGGGQGATYEQYF
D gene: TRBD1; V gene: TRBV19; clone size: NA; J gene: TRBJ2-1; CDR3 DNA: TGTGCCAGTAGTATAGGAGGGGGCAGTCGCAATGAGCAGTTCTTC; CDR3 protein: CASSIGGGSRNEQFF
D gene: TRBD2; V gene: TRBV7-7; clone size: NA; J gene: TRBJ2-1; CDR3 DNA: TGTGCCAGCAGCCCCACGACTAGCGGGAGACATGAGCAGTTCTTC; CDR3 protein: CASSPTTSGRHEQFF
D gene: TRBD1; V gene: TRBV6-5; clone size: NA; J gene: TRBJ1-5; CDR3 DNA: TGTGCCAGCAGTCATAGGACAGGGGATCAGCCCCAGCATTTT; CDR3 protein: CASSHRTGDQPQHF
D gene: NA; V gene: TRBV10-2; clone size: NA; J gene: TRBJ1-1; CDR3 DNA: TGCGCCAGCAGTGAGCAACCTAACACTGAAGCTTTCTTT; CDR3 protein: CASSEQPNTEAFF
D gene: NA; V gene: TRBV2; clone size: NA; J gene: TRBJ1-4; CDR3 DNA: TGTGCCAGCAGCCGGGTCCTAGAGGTTATTCCAACTAATGAAAAACTGTTTTTT; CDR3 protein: CASSRVLEVIPTNEKLFF
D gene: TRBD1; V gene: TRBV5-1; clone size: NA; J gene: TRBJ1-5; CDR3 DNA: TGCGCCAGCAGCTTGGGTGGACAGGTCCATCAGCCCCAGCATTTT; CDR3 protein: CASSLGGQVHQPQHF
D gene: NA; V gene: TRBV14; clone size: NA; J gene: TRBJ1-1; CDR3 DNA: TGTGCCAGCCGCAAAGGTTTTCGGAACACTGAAGCTTTCTTT; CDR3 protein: CASRKGFRNTEAFF
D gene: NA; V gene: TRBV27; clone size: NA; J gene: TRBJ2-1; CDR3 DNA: TGTGCCAGCAGTTTGGGCGGACTCTACAATGAGCAGTTCTTC; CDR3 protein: CASSLGGLYNEQFF
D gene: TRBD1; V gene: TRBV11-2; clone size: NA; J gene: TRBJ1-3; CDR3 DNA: TGTGCCAGCAGCTCGCCCGTGGGACAGGGTAATCGGAACACCATATATTTT; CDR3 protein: CASSSPVGQGNRNTIYF
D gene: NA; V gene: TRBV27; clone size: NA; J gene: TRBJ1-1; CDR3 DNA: TGTGCCAGCTCTAGGGCAGCCTTTCTTGAAGCTTTCTTT; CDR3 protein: CASSRAAFLEAFF
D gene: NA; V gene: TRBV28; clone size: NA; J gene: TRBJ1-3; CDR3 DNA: TGTGCCAGCAGAACGGGCCGGACACCCCGAAACACCATATATTTT; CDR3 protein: CASRTGRTPRNTIYF
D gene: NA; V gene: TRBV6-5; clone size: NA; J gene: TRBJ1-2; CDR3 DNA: TGTGCCAGCAGCTTATTCAGGGGCTTGAGCTATGGCTACACCTTC; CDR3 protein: CASSLFRGLSYGYTF
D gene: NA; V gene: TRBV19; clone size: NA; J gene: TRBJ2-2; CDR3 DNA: TGTGCCAGTAGTATAGTGCGGGCCTCCACCGGGGAGCTGTTTTTT; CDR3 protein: CASSIVRASTGELFF
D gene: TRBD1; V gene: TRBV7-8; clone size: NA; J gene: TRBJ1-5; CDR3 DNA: TGTGCCAGCAGCTTATTGGGGGGACAGGGAGGACAGCCCCAGCATTTT; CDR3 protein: CASSLLGGQGGQPQHF
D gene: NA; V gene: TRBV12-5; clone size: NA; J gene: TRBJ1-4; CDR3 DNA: TGTGCTAGTGGTCCTCAGGGAGGGAATGAAAAACTGTTTTTT; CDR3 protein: CASGPQGGNEKLFF
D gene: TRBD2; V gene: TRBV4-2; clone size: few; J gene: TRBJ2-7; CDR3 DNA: TGTGCCAGCAGCCAAGGGCCTAGAGCGGGGGGATACGAGCAGTACTTC; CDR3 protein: CASSQGPRAGGYEQYF
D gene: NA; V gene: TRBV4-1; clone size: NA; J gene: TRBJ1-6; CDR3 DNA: TGCGCCAGCAGCCGCTTGAGCTCCTATAATTCACCCCTCCACTTT; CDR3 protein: CASSRLSSYNSPLHF
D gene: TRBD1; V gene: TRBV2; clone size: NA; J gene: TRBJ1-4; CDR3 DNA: TGTGCCAGCGGTTTTCAGGGGGGGGATGAAAAACTGTTTTTT; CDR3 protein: CASGFQGGDEKLFF
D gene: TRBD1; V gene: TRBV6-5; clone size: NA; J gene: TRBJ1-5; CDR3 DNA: TGTGCCAGCAGTTATGCTGCAGGGGGCAACCAGCCCCAGCATTTT; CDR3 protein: CASSYAAGGNQPQHF
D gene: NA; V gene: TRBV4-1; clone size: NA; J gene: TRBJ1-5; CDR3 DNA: TGCGCCAGCAGCCAAGATCTAGGGGGTCAGCCCCAGCATTTT; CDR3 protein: CASSQDLGGQPQHF
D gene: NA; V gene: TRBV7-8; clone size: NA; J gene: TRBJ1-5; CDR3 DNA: TGTGCCAGCAGCTTAGGGCTTTATAGCAATCAGCCCCAGCATTTT; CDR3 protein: CASSLGLYSNQPQHF
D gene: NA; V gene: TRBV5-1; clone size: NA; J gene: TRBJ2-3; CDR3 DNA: TGCGCCAGCAGCCCCGCCCCAGACTTCCCCACAGATACGCAGTATTTT; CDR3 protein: CASSPAPDFPTDTQYF
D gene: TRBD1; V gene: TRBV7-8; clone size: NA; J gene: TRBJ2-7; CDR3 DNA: TGTGCCAGCAGCCTCGGGACAGGGGTTTTCCACGAGCAGTACTTC; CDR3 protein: CASSLGTGVFHEQYF
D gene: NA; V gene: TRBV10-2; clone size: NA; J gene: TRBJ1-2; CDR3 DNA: TGCGCCAGCACCTACGGCGGGGGCTATGGCTACACCTTC; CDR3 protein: CASTYGGGYGYTF
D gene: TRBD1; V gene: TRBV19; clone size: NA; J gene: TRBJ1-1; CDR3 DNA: TGTGCCAGTAGTAGCGGGACAGGGGGAAGAACTGAAGCTTTCTTT; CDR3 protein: CASSSGTGGRTEAFF
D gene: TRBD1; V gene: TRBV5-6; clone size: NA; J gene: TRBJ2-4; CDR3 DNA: TGTGCCAGCAGCTTCGGACAGGGGATCGACATTCAGTACTTC; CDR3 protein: CASSFGQGIDIQYF
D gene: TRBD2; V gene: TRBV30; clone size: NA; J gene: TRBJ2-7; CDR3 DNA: TGTGCCTGGAGTGTACGTTCTGGCGGGAGGCCCCACGAGCAGTACTTC; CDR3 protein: CAWSVRSGGRPHEQYF